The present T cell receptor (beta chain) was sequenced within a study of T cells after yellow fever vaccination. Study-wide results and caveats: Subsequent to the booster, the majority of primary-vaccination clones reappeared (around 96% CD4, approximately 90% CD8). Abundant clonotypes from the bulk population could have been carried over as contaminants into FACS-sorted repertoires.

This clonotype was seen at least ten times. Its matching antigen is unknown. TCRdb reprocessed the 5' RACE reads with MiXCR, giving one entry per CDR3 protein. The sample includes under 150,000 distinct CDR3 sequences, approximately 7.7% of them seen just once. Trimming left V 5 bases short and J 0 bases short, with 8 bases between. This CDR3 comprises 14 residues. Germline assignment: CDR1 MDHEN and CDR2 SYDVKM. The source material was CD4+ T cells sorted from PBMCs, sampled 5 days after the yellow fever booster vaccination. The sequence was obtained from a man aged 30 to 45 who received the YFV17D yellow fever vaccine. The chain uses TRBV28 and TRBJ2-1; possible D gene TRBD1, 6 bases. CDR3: CASSGGHSYNEQFF. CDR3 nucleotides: TGTGCCAGCAGTGGGGGCCACTCCTACAATGAGCAGTTCTTC.